Below, 30 T cell receptor beta chains from the same sample are listed, as sequenced in a study of cytomegalovirus exposure and HLA in healthy donors. Researchers ran the PCR with 60 Vbeta and 13 Jbeta primers. Profiling relied on immunoSEQ multiplex PCR, and the TCRdb table lists in-frame clones only, not all of them. The table for this sample gives 45,000 to 60,000 clones. Sequenced material: PBMCs. The receptor set was obtained from a male donor in good health and CMV-seronegative.

The chain combines TRBV5-4 with TRBJ2-7; TRBD1 aligns across 9 bases. J gave up 2 bases and V 4 bases, and 4 bases lay outside the gene matches. The CDR3 is 14 residues long. Germline V gene lookup returns CDR1 SGHNT and CDR2 YYREEE (reference sequence). CDR3 protein: CASSPRDRAYEQYF. CDR3 bases: TGTGCCAGCAGCCCCCGGGACAGGGCCTACGAGCAGTACTTC.

The chain combines TRBV9 with TRBJ2-4; TRBD1 matches at 8 bases. After removal of 0 bases from V and 9 bases from J, the junction contained 5 bases not matched to a gene. The CDR3 has 14 residues. Germline V gene lookup returns CDR1 SGDLS and CDR2 YYNGEE. CDR3 nucleotide sequence: TGTGCCAGCAGCGTAGGGACAGGGAGTCCCATTCAGTACTTC. It yields the protein CASSVGTGSPIQYF.

The V call is TRBV9, the J call TRBJ1-1; a weak D match, TRBD1 (5 bases). The CDR3 length is 15 residues. Germline loops: CDR1 SGDLS, CDR2 YYNGEE. The germline V and J ends were trimmed by 0 bases and 4 bases, with 13 bases remaining between them. CDR3 coding DNA: TGTGCCAGCAGCGTAGGGGCCTCAAGGGGCACTGAAGCTTTCTTT. Translated: CASSVGASRGTEAFF.

The gene calls are TRBV5-1 and TRBJ1-1, with D hard to call. The CDR3 is 13 residues long. The germline V gene has CDR1 SGHRS and CDR2 YFSETQ. Deletions cut 1 base from V and 6 bases from J, with 10 bases between. The CDR3 nucleotides read TGCGCCAGCAGCTTGTCTCCTAGCCCTGAAGCTTTCTTT. This translates into CASSLSPSPEAFF.

CDR3 bases: TGTGCCAGCATGGGGGGGAGCGGGGAGCTGTTTTTT. It is translated as CASMGGSGELFF. V usage is TRBV5-4 and J usage is TRBJ2-2; 7 positions match TRBD2. CDR3 length: 12 amino acids. In germline, CDR1 is SGHNT, CDR2 YYREEE (reference sequence). V shed 6 bases and J 7 bases; nucleotides not matched to a gene: 3.

V gene TRBV5-1 combines with J gene TRBJ2-2; tentative D call: TRBD2 (5 bases). Trimming took off 0 bases at V and 4 bases at J, with 7 bases between the two ends. Germline V lookup: CDR1 SGHRS, CDR2 YFSETQ. The CDR3 length is 14 residues. Here the CDR3 DNA reads TGCGCCAGCAGCTTGGCACGGGGCACCGGGGAGCTGTTTTTT. Translating gives CASSLARGTGELFF.

The chain recombines TRBV5-6 with TRBJ2-1; TRBD2 matches 9 bases. The CDR3 is made up of 19 amino acids. V shed 3 bases, J shed 1 base, and the junction held 14 bases outside the gene matches. The germline V gene has CDR1 SGHDT and CDR2 YYEEEE. CDR3 DNA sequence: TGTGCCAGCAGCTCCCCCCCCACTAGCGGGTACCGATCCTACAATGAGCAGTTCTTC. This gives the protein CASSSPPTSGYRSYNEQFF.

The CDR3 DNA sequence: TGTGCCAGCAGTGACCTCGGGACAGGGAATTCACCCCTCCACTTT. It is translated as CASSDLGTGNSPLHF. The chain carries TRBV6-1 and TRBJ1-6; 9 bases line up with TRBD1. The CDR3 is 15 residues long. Trimming at V came to 3 bases and at J to 7 bases, leaving 4 bases not matched to a gene. The germline CDR1 and CDR2 sequences are MNHNS and SASEGT.

V and J are TRBV2 and TRBJ1-5; D unclear. Looked up from germline, CDR1 is SNHLY and CDR2 is FYNNEI. V dropped 8 bases and J dropped 4 bases, with 18 bases sitting between them. CDR3 length: 15 amino acids. In DNA, the CDR3 is TGTGCCAGCTCCCCCGCGGCGCTACATAATCAGCCCCAGCATTTT. Its translation: CASSPAALHNQPQHF.

The chain employs TRBV30 and TRBJ2-1; TRBD2 is a possible D gene (6 bases). Germline loops: CDR1 GTSNPN, CDR2 SVGIG (reference sequence). Trimming cost V 4 bases and J 9 bases, with 19 bases left between them. This CDR3 has 14 amino acids. CDR3 in DNA: TGTGCCTGGACCCTGGGACTCGGGCGGGGTGAGCAGTTCTTC. Its protein product is CAWTLGLGRGEQFF.

This rearrangement joins TRBV19 to TRBJ2-5; TRBD1 matches at 12 bases. The CDR3 has 16 residues. V dropped 3 bases and J dropped 5; count of bases not matched to a gene: 7. Germline CDR1 LNHDA, CDR2 SQIVND (reference sequence). CDR3 DNA sequence: TGTGCCAGTAGTATTGGGGGACAGGGGGCGCGGGAGACCCAGTACTTC. Protein sequence: CASSIGGQGARETQYF.

The V and J genes are TRBV28 and TRBJ1-4, with unresolved D. V was shortened by 2 bases and J by 8 bases, with 12 bases between the two germline ends. The CDR3 spans 14 residues. Germline assignment: CDR1 MDHEN and CDR2 SYDVKM. The CDR3 nucleotides are TGTGCCAGCAGTTTAAGGGAGAGTTGGGAAAAACTGTTTTTT. This translates into CASSLRESWEKLFF.

The rearrangement uses TRBV18 and TRBJ1-2, with D hard to call. The V gene's germline CDR1 is KGHSH and CDR2 LQKENI. This CDR3 has 15 residues. The V end was cut by 6 bases, the J end by 2 bases, with 16 bases between. The CDR3, as DNA: TGTGCCAGCTCCGTAAACGAGGCAGTGAACTATGGCTACACCTTC. It yields the protein CASSVNEAVNYGYTF.

The gene calls are TRBV5-4 and TRBJ1-3; D uncertain. Germline V gene data show CDR1 as SGHNT and CDR2 as YYREEE (reference sequence). Trimming removed 4 bases from V and 2 bases from J, with 10 bases in between. The CDR3 consists of 14 residues. CDR3 nucleotides: TGTGCCAGCAGCGACCCGGGGACTGGAAACACCATATATTTT. Translating gives CASSDPGTGNTIYF. Full variable domain (missing parts from reference TRBV5-4 and TRBJ1-3): ETGVTQSPTHLIKTRGQQVTLRCSSQSGHNTVSWYQQALGQGPQFIFQYYREEENGRGNFPPRFSGLQFPNYSSELNVNALELDDSALYLCASSDPGTGNTIYFGEGSWLTVV.

This chain joins TRBV18 and TRBJ2-7; a weak D match, TRBD2 (6 bases). CDR1 is KGHSH and CDR2 is LQKENI in the germline V gene. The CDR3 runs 13 residues. Trimming left V 2 bases short and J 6 bases short, with 11 bases between. In DNA, the CDR3 is TGTGCCAGCTCACCATCGGGAGTGGGCGAGCAGTACTTC. This codes for CASSPSGVGEQYF.

The chain carries TRBV18 and TRBJ1-6, with 9 bases lining up with TRBD1. Germline lookup yields CDR1 KGHSH and CDR2 LQKENI. CDR3 length: 14 residues. The V segment lost 5 bases and the J segment 8 bases; nucleotides outside the gene matches: 4. The CDR3 DNA sequence: TGTGCCAGCTCAACGACAGGGGGTTATTCACCCCTCCACTTT. Its protein is CASSTTGGYSPLHF.

The rearrangement joins TRBV5-4 to TRBJ1-2; 8 bases match TRBD1. V shed 3 bases, J shed 0 bases, and the junction held 4 bases outside the gene matches. Germline V gene lookup returns CDR1 SGHNT and CDR2 YYREEE (reference sequence). This CDR3 contains 15 residues. This CDR3 reads CASSSGQGTNYGYTF. DNA for the CDR3: TGTGCCAGCAGCTCCGGACAGGGTACTAACTATGGCTACACCTTC.

The chain recombines TRBV6-6 with TRBJ1-2; D call uncertain. Germline values: CDR1 MNHNY, CDR2 SVGAGI (reference sequence). V was cut by 6 bases and J by 2 bases, with 7 bases left in between. The CDR3 covers 12 residues. This CDR3 reads CASRSTNYGYTF. For the CDR3, the DNA is TGTGCCAGCAGATCTACCAACTATGGCTACACCTTC.

This chain connects TRBV27 to TRBJ2-7; D might be TRBD1 (6 bases). Deletions cut 4 bases from V and 5 bases from J, with 12 bases between. Per the germline V gene, CDR1 is MNHEY and CDR2 is SMNVEV (reference sequence). CDR3 length: 13 residues. CDR3 residues: CASSSNRVHEQYF. For the CDR3, the DNA is TGTGCCAGCAGTTCTAACAGGGTCCACGAGCAGTACTTC.

This rearrangement joins TRBV4-3 to TRBJ2-1; maybe TRBD1 (6 bases). The CDR3 length is 16 residues. The germline CDR1 and CDR2 sequences are LGHNA and YSLEER. The germline V and J ends were trimmed by 0 bases and 5 bases, with 14 bases remaining between them. The chain's CDR3 is CASSQDFRGFDNEQFF. CDR3 DNA: TGCGCCAGCAGCCAAGATTTTAGGGGGTTCGACAATGAGCAGTTCTTC.

This chain joins TRBV29-1 and TRBJ2-1; 12 nucleotides line up with TRBD2. Germline V gene data show CDR1 as SQVTM and CDR2 as ANQGSEA. V was clipped by 6 bases and J by 6 bases; unmatched bases: 12. The CDR3 consists of 16 residues. As DNA, the CDR3 is TGCAGCGTCGAAAGATTCCTAGCGGGGGGGTCCAATGAGCAGTTCTTC. Translation: CSVERFLAGGSNEQFF.

The chain employs TRBV19 and TRBJ1-1, with D unresolved. Germline V gene lookup returns CDR1 LNHDA and CDR2 SQIVND (reference sequence). The ends were cut back, 5 bases at V and 0 bases at J, with 7 bases in the middle. The CDR3 runs 13 residues. CDR3 nucleotides: TGTGCCAGTAGTTTATTCTTGAACACTGAAGCTTTCTTT. Protein sequence: CASSLFLNTEAFF.

The chain joins TRBV11-1 to TRBJ2-1; 7 bases are shared with TRBD2. The CDR3 is 17 amino acids. Trimming took 5 bases from V and 7 from J; bases not matched to a gene: 17. Germline V gives CDR1 SGHAT, CDR2 FQDESV (reference sequence). Written as DNA, the CDR3 is TGTGCCAGCAGCGAACCACCGGGACTAACTGGATCAAATGAGCAGTTCTTC. It is translated as CASSEPPGLTGSNEQFF.

The V and J genes are TRBV11-2 and TRBJ2-5, with D unclear. V was shortened by 0 bases and J by 5 bases, with 4 bases between the two germline ends. Germline V CDR1 and CDR2: SGHAT, FQNNGV. The CDR3 spans 12 residues. The CDR3 region is CASSLDLETQYF. The CDR3 nucleotides read TGTGCCAGCAGCTTAGATCTGGAGACCCAGTACTTC.

This sequence joins TRBV2 and TRBJ2-2; D may be TRBD1 (5 bases). V lost 6 bases and J 5 bases, leaving 7 bases between the germline ends. The germline CDR1 and CDR2 sequences are SNHLY and FYNNEI. The CDR3 is 12 amino acids. The CDR3 spells CASRTDTGELFF. The CDR3 DNA reads TGTGCCAGCAGGACAGATACCGGGGAGCTGTTTTTT.

The chain employs TRBV5-1 and TRBJ2-2, with 7 bases that match TRBD2. CDR1 SGHRS and CDR2 YFSETQ come from the germline V gene. The CDR3 is 18 amino acids. The junction had 14 bases not matched to a gene; V was cut back by 5 bases and J by 1 base. In nucleotides, the CDR3 is TGCGCCAGCAGGAGCGGGGAAGACGCGGGGGAGAACACCGGGGAGCTGTTTTTT. Residues: CASRSGEDAGENTGELFF. The full variable domain, rest sourced from reference TRBV5-1 and TRBJ2-2, is KAGVTQTPRYLIKTRGQQVTLSCSPISGHRSVSWYQQTPGQGLQFLFEYFSETQRNKGNFPGRFSGRQFSNSRSEMNVSTLELGDSALYLCASRSGEDAGENTGELFFGEGSRLTVL.

The chain is built from TRBV18 and TRBJ1-2; TRBD1 is a possible D gene (6 bases). This CDR3 spans 15 amino acids. The germline gives CDR1 KGHSH, CDR2 LQKENI. Between the trimmed V and J ends, which lost 1 base and 1 base, there was a span of 10 bases. The CDR3 nucleotides read TGTGCCAGCTCACCACAGCCAGGGGATAACTATGGCTACACCTTC. Protein: CASSPQPGDNYGYTF.

This chain links TRBV30 with TRBJ2-2; D not certain. V shed 7 bases and J shed 6 bases, with 21 bases lying between them. Germline V gene lookup returns CDR1 GTSNPN and CDR2 SVGIG (reference sequence). The CDR3 sequence is 15 residues long. The CDR3 loop reads CAFLGRSKGSGELFF. The CDR3, as DNA: TGTGCCTTTCTAGGAAGGAGCAAAGGCTCCGGGGAGCTGTTTTTT.

The CDR3: CASSRTGQETQYF. The CDR3 nucleotides read TGTGCCAGCAGTCGGACAGGCCAAGAGACCCAGTACTTC. The V call is TRBV6-5, the J call TRBJ2-5; 7 positions match TRBD1. This CDR3 has 13 amino acids. Unmatched junction bases numbered 1, after V lost 5 bases and J lost 1 base. Germline V gives CDR1 MNHEY, CDR2 SVGAGI.

The rearrangement links TRBV13 to TRBJ2-7; 8 nucleotides align to TRBD2. The CDR3 loop spans 15 amino acids. The J segment lost 2 bases and the V segment lost 3 bases, leaving 6 bases of the junction unmatched. CDR1 and CDR2 from the germline V gene are PRHDT and FYEKMQ (reference sequence). The CDR3 nucleotides are TGTGCCAGCAGCTTCTCAGCGGGGGCGGCCTACGAGCAGTACTTC. Translation: CASSFSAGAAYEQYF. Full variable domain (outside the CDR3, taken from reference TRBV13 and TRBJ2-7): AAGVIQSPRHLIKEKRETATLKCYPIPRHDTVYWYQQGPGQDPQFLISFYEKMQSDKGSIPDRFSAQQFSDYHSELNMSSLELGDSALYFCASSFSAGAAYEQYFGPGTRLTVT.